These 9 T cell receptor beta chains came from one sample sequenced in a study of T cell responses to AZD1222 COVID-19 vaccine. TCRdb's copy holds only in-frame clones and misses some; the assay was immunoSEQ multiplex PCR. The sample consists of some 150,000 clones, approximately 88% of them appearing once. Sequenced material: peripheral blood, taken on day 0 of AZD1222 vaccination. The source is an adult in good health.

The J gene is TRBJ2-7, the V gene TRBV27; D is tentatively TRBD1 or TRBD2 (5 bases each). Germline V CDR1 and CDR2: MNHEY, SMNVEV (reference sequence). Trimming cost V 5 bases and J 0 bases, with 14 bases left between them. The CDR3 has 15 amino acids. This chain's CDR3 is CASSRTGALSYEQYF. The CDR3 DNA follows: TGTGCCAGCAGTCGAACCGGGGCACTCTCCTACGAGCAGTACTTC.

The chain is built from TRBV27 and TRBJ2-7; 9 nucleotides match TRBD2. V was clipped by 5 bases and J by 6 bases; unmatched bases: 5. The CDR3 totals 13 residues. The germline gives CDR1 MNHEY, CDR2 SMNVEV (reference sequence). Here the CDR3 DNA reads TGTGCCAGCAGTCCAGTAGCGGGAGTCGAGCAGTACTTC. This encodes CASSPVAGVEQYF.

This clone was detected a few times. The chain recombines TRBV4-3 with TRBJ1-2, with 8 bases lining up with TRBD1. The junction had 7 bases not matched to a gene; V was cut back by 0 bases and J by 7 bases. The CDR3 is made up of 15 amino acids. Germline CDR1 and CDR2: LGHNA and YSLEER. CDR3 loop: CASSQERTGLGGYTF. The CDR3 DNA is TGCGCCAGCAGCCAAGAAAGGACAGGGTTGGGTGGCTACACCTTC.

V is TRBV27 and J is TRBJ2-4; TRBD2 is a possible D gene (5 bases). CDR3 size: 15 residues. The germline V gene encodes CDR1 MNHEY and CDR2 SMNVEV (reference sequence). Trimming cost V 6 bases and J 0 bases, with 12 bases left between them. CDR3 in amino acids: CASSSPGVAKNIQYF. Written as DNA, the CDR3 is TGTGCCAGCAGCTCTCCCGGGGTAGCCAAAAACATTCAGTACTTC.

This sequence joins TRBV6-1 and TRBJ2-7; 8 bases match TRBD1. After removal of 4 bases from V and 2 bases from J, the junction contained 7 bases not matched to a gene. CDR1 MNHNS and CDR2 SASEGT come from the germline V gene. CDR3 size: 15 residues. The CDR3 coding sequence is TGTGCCAGCAGTGCGACGGACAGGGCCCCCTACGAGCAGTACTTC. Translation: CASSATDRAPYEQYF.

The genes are TRBV30 and TRBJ1-1; 8 bases agree with TRBD1. Germline loops: CDR1 GTSNPN, CDR2 SVGIG (reference sequence). The CDR3 runs to 13 residues. J gave up 11 bases and V 0 bases, and 8 bases lay outside the gene matches. The CDR3 region is CAWSVLRGQGAFF. CDR3 coding DNA: TGTGCCTGGAGTGTACTTCGTGGACAGGGCGCTTTCTTT.

This sequence joins TRBV25-1 and TRBJ2-5; 9 nucleotides agree with TRBD1. Looked up from germline, CDR1 is MGHDK and CDR2 is SYGVNS. The CDR3 has 15 residues. Unmatched junction bases numbered 12, after V lost 9 bases and J lost 4 bases. In DNA form, the CDR3 reads TGTGCCAGAGGGATTGCTTCGGACAGGGGAGAGACCCAGTACTTC. Its translation is CARGIASDRGETQYF. Based on the CDR3 plus reference TRBV25-1 and TRBJ2-5, the full variable domain is EADIYQTPRYLVIGTGKKITLECSQTMGHDKMYWYQQDPGMELHLIHYSYGVNSTEKGDLSSESTVSRIRTEHFPLTLESARPSHTSQYLCARGIASDRGETQYFGPGTRLLVL.

The rearrangement joins TRBV20-1 to TRBJ2-1, with 8 bases aligning to TRBD1. The CDR3 loop spans 11 amino acids. Trimming took 5 bases from V and 10 from J; bases not matched to a gene: 4. Germline V gives CDR1 DFQATT, CDR2 SNEGSKA (reference sequence). The CDR3 spells CSADRGPEQFF. In DNA, the CDR3 is TGCAGTGCTGACAGGGGACCCGAGCAGTTCTTC.

The chain uses TRBV29-1 and TRBJ2-1; 10 bases align to TRBD2. The CDR3 has 14 amino acids. V was pared by 1 base and J by 10 bases, with 7 bases of the junction left unmatched. Germline V gives CDR1 SQVTM, CDR2 ANQGSEA. CDR3 nucleotide sequence: TGCAGCGTTGAAGGGCTAGCGGGAGTAGGGGAGCAGTTCTTC. Its translation: CSVEGLAGVGEQFF.